This T cell receptor beta chain was identified during a study of blood T cell repertoires in COVID-19. Study in general: Samples representing acute and convalescent COVID-19 were sourced from the United States, Italy and Spain.

TCRdb's copy holds only in-frame clones and misses some; the assay was immunoSEQ multiplex PCR. The sample includes 160,000 or so clones, roughly 90% of them seen just once. CDR1 is SEHNR, CDR2 FQNEAQ, per germline (reference sequence). Trimming took 1 base from V and 6 from J, leaving 10 bases between them. The CDR3 has 14 amino acids. Sequenced: peripheral blood. The TCR comes from a woman in her seventies with acute or convalescent COVID-19. The chain joins TRBV7-9 to TRBJ1-5; D possibly corresponds to TRBD1 (5 bases). CDR3 residues: CASSLGEGSQPQHF. CDR3 bases: TGTGCCAGCAGCTTAGGGGAGGGGTCTCAGCCCCAGCATTTT. The whole variable domain, remainder taken from reference TRBV7-9 and TRBJ1-5, is DTGVSQNPRHKITKRGQNVTFRCDPISEHNRLYWYRQTLGQGPEFLTYFQNEAQLEKSRLLSDRFSAERPKGSFSTLEIQRTEQGDSAMYLCASSLGEGSQPQHFGDGTRLSIL.